This T cell receptor beta chain was sequenced during a study of regulatory dendritic cells for organ transplantation. Regarding the study as a whole: Naive CD4+ and CD8+ repertoires were highly diverse; memory CD8+ was most oligoclonal. The authors noted considerable between-person heterogeneity in alloreactive memory CD8+ cells.

Allogeneic regulatory or mature dendritic cells were co-cultured for less than six days with CFSE-labeled sorted T cells at 1:10. Naive CD45RA+ and memory CD45RO+ CD4+ or CD8+ T cells were FACS-sorted. This table comes from immunoSEQ multiplex PCR, and its TCRdb copy is limited to in-frame clones, with some not included. The data show about 21,000 clones, with 75% to 90% seen just once and 0.68% held by the top ten. This clone was observed once. Its antigen is still unknown. This CDR3 has 16 amino acids. Trimming shortened V by 6 bases and J by 3 bases, and 18 bases separated the two germline ends. The germline CDR1 and CDR2 sequences are MDHEN and SYDVKM.

The chain is built from TRBV28 and TRBJ1-5, with D perhaps TRBD1 (6 bases). The clonotype comes from a human donor in good health. Material: naive CD4+ T cells from blood cultured with regulatory dendritic cells. Subset denoted: CD45RA+ naive T cells. The CDR3 sequence is CASRDLRKGDNQPQHF. In DNA, the CDR3 is TGTGCCAGCAGGGACCTAAGAAAGGGGGACAATCAGCCCCAGCATTTT.